This T cell receptor beta chain was recorded in a study of blood T cell repertoires in COVID-19 (dated by TCRdb to between 2020 and 2021). Regarding the research as a whole: The collaborator samples originated in the United States, Italy and Spain and spanned the acute and convalescent phases of COVID-19. The prospective study material was composed of cDNA or gDNA derived from T cells, B-cell-depleted T cells, or PBMCs. Subjects who had been exposed to COVID-19, were actively infected with it, or had recovered from it provided the deeply sampled blood TCRbeta repertoires that made up the dataset. The repertoires were released in a freely available public database meant as a resource for research on the immune response to SARS-CoV-2. Samples came from the ongoing ImmuneRACE study (first 160 participants) plus 1,254 subjects from 6 global collaborators. The sample metadata nearly always contained a de-identified subject ID, COVID-19 status, age in years and sex. Where available, HLA class I and class II types were taken from metadata supplied by the sample provider and were not determined by assay-based typing. Study-wide findings and limitations: The amount of clinical and demographic metadata varied by source and participant and was provided uncurated.

To note about this clone: No antigen is known for it. It has no much larger one-base neighbor in the sample; base qualities were not kept.

The CDR3, from cysteine to phenylalanine, totals 14 residues. Kept here is only the CDR3 DNA, which spans 42 bases and is read in frame from base 1. The germline V gene encodes CDR1 MNHEY and CDR2 SVGEGT. Unmatched junction bases come to 6, with V trimmed by 5 bases and J by 8 bases. TCRbeta CDR3 regions were amplified from genomic DNA by means of the immunoSEQ Assay, a bias-controlled multiplex PCR. In the original analysis: The number of nucleated cells in each sample was estimated by amplification of reference gene primers within the assay. Sequence reads were collapsed and filtered to measure the absolute abundance of every unique TCRbeta CDR3 rearrangement. For each sample, productive Simpson clonality was calculated as the square root of Simpson's diversity index over productive rearrangements. TCRdb provides this immuneACCESS table in a form limited to in-frame rearrangements. Some clones are lacking; in checked studies, under half of them reflect an unresolved V gene, and why the rest are absent is not known. V and J calls and clone size are given by that table; D and trimming were obtained from the DNA. In this sample the table shows around 180,000 clones, approximately 89% of which occur a single time. The leading ten clones occupy around 2.6% of the sample.

Each collaborating institution followed its own protocols to collect whole blood in K2EDTA tubes. Collaborator samples were shipped for TCRbeta analysis as frozen whole blood, isolated PBMCs, or DNA extracted from either sample type. Here the chain combines TRBV6-2 or TRBV6-3 and TRBJ1-6; 7 nucleotides in the junction match TRBD1. The receptor was isolated from a man in his forties with active or convalescent COVID-19. The sequenced sample was peripheral blood. CDR3 protein: CASSRGTADSPLHF. The DNA is TGTGCCAGCAGTCGCGGGACAGCAGATTCACCCCTCCACTTT.